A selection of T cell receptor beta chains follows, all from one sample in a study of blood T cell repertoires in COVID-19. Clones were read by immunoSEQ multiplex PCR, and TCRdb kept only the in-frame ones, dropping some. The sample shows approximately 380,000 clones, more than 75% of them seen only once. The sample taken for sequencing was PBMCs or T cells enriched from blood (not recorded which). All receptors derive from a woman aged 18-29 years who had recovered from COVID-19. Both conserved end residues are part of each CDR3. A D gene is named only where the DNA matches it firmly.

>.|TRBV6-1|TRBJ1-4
CASSEGGQVTNEKLFF
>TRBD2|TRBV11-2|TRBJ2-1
CASSWDGGGNEQFF
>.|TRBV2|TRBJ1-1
CASRGGPASTEAFF
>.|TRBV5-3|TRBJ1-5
CARRGQRFRPQHF
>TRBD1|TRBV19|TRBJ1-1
CASTLGRGLTEAFF
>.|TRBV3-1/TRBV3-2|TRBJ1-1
CASSQGQLNTEAFF
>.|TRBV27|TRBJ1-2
CASSLSPGHRMGYTF
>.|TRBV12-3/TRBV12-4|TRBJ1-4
CASSRDEKLFF
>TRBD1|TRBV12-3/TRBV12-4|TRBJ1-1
CASSLQQGTEAFF
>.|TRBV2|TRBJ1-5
CASGVVASRKHF
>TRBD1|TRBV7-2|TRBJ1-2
CASSSDRATNYGYTF
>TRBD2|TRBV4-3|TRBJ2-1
CASSHEIFSGGAVEQFF
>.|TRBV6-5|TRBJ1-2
CASSYHRAVEGYTF
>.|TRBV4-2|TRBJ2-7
CASRGEYEQYF
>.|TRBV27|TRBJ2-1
CASSPPRVVNEQFF
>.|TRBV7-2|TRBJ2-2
CASSPAAGLFTGELFF
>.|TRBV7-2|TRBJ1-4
CASSLQATNEKLFF
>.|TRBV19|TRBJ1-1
CASSITANTEAFF
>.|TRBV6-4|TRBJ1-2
CASGGDYGYTF
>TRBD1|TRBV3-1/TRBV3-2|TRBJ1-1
CASSQSDRGEAFF
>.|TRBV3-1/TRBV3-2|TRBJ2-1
CASSSAQGGYNEQFF
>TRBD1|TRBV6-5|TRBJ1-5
CASSGQQNQPQHF
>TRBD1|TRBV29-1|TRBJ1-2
CSVGRTGLGYGYTF
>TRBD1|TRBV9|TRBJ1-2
CASSGQGGYGYTF
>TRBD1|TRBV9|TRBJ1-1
CASSVVYGTANTEAFF
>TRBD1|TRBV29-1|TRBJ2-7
CSVGTGFYEQYF
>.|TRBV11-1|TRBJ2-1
CASSYPASGHEQFF
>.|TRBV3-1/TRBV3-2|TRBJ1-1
CASSPQGSEAFF
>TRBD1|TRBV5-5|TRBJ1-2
CASSSPAGQGALDGYTF
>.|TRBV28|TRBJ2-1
CASSPTPIAIYSYNEQFF
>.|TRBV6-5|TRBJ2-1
CASTYRGHTYEQFF
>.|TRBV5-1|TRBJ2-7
CASSKDDSTLNEQYF
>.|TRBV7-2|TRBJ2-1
CASSSPGLDEQFF
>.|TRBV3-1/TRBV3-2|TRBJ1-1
CASSQEAGGGTEAFF
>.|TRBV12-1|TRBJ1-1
CASGSGLNTEAFF
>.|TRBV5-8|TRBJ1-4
CASREGGEKLFF
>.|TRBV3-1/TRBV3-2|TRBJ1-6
CASSRSNYNSPLHF
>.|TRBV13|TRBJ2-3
CASSPPGAGAEDTQYF
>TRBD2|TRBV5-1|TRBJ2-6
CASSFGLEAGANVLTF
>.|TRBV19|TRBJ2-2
CASSGGSTGELFF
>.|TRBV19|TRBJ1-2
CASSILGAGIYGYTF
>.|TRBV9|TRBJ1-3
CASSVEGGPNGNTIYF
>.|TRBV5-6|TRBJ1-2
CASSFRGGYGYTF
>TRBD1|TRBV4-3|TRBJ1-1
CASSQDLQTGLGTEAFF
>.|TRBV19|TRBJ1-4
CASSTGRTNEKLFF